The clone carrying this TCR beta chain has only a few counts. Its antigen is currently unknown. The data were taken from a study of T-cell reconstitution after alpha-beta-depleted transplantation in children. Points from the study as a whole: For some patients, TCRbeta diversity was high at day 60 because of recipient T cells and thymic progenitors that survived. One year post-transplant, T-cell counts and diversity were largely derived from T cells produced anew. Reports say that about two months after transplant, the alpha-beta T cells came out of several hundred graft clones that had expanded.

Germline CDR1 and CDR2: SGHRS and YFSETQ. The CDR3 consists of 16 residues. V dropped 3 bases and J dropped 5; count of bases not matched to a gene: 12. TCRbeta library construction was performed incorporating unique molecular identifiers. From the PCR reads, TCRdb called clonotypes with MiXCR, one entry per CDR3 protein. The profile shows over 85,000 distinct CDR3 sequences, approximately 8% of them singletons. The V gene is TRBV5-1, the J gene TRBJ1-1; TRBD1 matches 8 bases. The sequences come from PBMCs, collected before TCRalphabeta/CD19-depleted stem cell transplant. The clonotype originates from a boy under 10 years old with acute lymphoblastic leukemia, due to receive a stem cell transplant. CDR3 loop: CASSSVFGQGGTEAFF. In DNA form, the CDR3 reads TGCGCCAGCAGCTCCGTATTTGGACAGGGCGGGACTGAAGCTTTCTTT. Full variable domain (missing parts from reference TRBV5-1 and TRBJ1-1): KAGVTQTPRYLIKTRGQQVTLSCSPISGHRSVSWYQQTPGQGLQFLFEYFSETQRNKGNFPGRFSGRQFSNSRSEMNVSTLELGDSALYLCASSSVFGQGGTEAFFGQGTRLTVV.